Below are 16 T cell receptor beta chains sequenced from a single sample in a study of CD8 T cells in ankylosing spondylitis (dated by TCRdb to the late 2010s). Libraries were made using 5' RACE. Sequencing was carried out with an Illumina HiSeq 2500. TCRdb's own reprocessing of the public reads used fastp at Q25 and MiXCR and kept productive beta chains. Entries that share a CDR3 protein sequence are merged under the most common genes and DNA. The sample contains more than 30,000 distinct CDR3 sequences, 9.5% to 11% of them found a single time. Over 20% of the sample is held by the ten biggest clonotypes. Sequencing was carried out using synovial fluid, either unsorted or a sorted T cell fraction (not recorded which). These receptors were taken from a male donor with ankylosing spondylitis.

This clonotype has only a few counts. The CDR3 region has the DNA TGCAGCGTTGGTGTTGTAGGCAGCGGCAACACAGATACGCAGTATTTT. It encodes CSVGVVGSGNTDTQYF. The chain uses TRBV29-1 and TRBJ2-3; TRBD2 is a possible D gene (5 bases). The CDR3 is 16 residues long. V lost 4 bases, J lost 2 bases, and 19 bases lay in between. Germline V gene data show CDR1 as SQVTM and CDR2 as ANQGSEA.

In its sample, this clonotype was seen many times. The chain has TRBV28 and TRBJ2-3; D is uncertain. The CDR3 has 12 residues. CDR1 MDHEN and CDR2 SYDVKM come from the germline V gene. Trimming removed 5 bases at V and 1 base at J, with 4 bases between. The CDR3 bases are TGTGCCAGCAGTCCCCGCACAGATACGCAGTATTTT. Protein sequence: CASSPRTDTQYF. Filled out from reference TRBV28 and TRBJ2-3, the complete variable domain reads DVKVTQSSRYLVKRTGEKVFLECVQDMDHENMFWYRQDPGLGLRLIYFSYDVKMKEKGDIPEGYSVSREKKERFSLILESASTNQTSMYLCASSPRTDTQYFGPGTRLTVL.

This clonotype has a handful of counts. The rearrangement links TRBV7-3 to TRBJ1-1; D is possibly TRBD1 (5 bases). Germline assignment: CDR1 SGHTA and CDR2 FQGTGA. Trimming removed 2 bases at V and 4 bases at J, with 11 bases between. The CDR3 loop spans 14 amino acids. The CDR3 bases are TGTGCCAGCAGCTTATCCGGCGGGGGCACTGAAGCTTTCTTT. This gives the protein CASSLSGGGTEAFF.

The rearrangement joins TRBV7-3 to TRBJ2-5; the D gene is possibly TRBD2 (7 bases). The V end lost 11 bases, the J end lost 2 bases, and 18 bases lay between the germline ends. This CDR3 has 14 residues. Germline values: CDR1 SGHTA, CDR2 FQGTGA. CDR3 loop: CALDLGGGQETQYF. CDR3 nucleotides: TGTGCCTTGGACTTAGGGGGGGGTCAAGAGACCCAGTACTTC.

This clonotype has more than one count but fewer than ten. This rearrangement joins TRBV4-3 to TRBJ2-3, with D perhaps TRBD2 (7 bases). Germline V lookup: CDR1 LGHNA, CDR2 YSLEER. CDR3 size: 16 residues. V was shortened by 0 bases and J by 3 bases, with 13 bases between the two germline ends. CDR3 in DNA: TGCGCCAGCAGCCAAGAGGCCAGGGGAGGGACAGATACGCAGTATTTT. It is translated as CASSQEARGGTDTQYF.

This clonotype was found a few times. This sequence joins TRBV4-1 and TRBJ1-1; 7 bases are shared with TRBD1. The germline V gene encodes CDR1 MGHRA and CDR2 YSYEKL. This CDR3 region has 14 residues. V lost 4 bases, J lost 4 bases, and 6 bases stayed unmatched. This chain's CDR3 is CASSRQDRVTEAFF. The CDR3 DNA reads TGCGCCAGCAGCCGGCAAGACAGGGTCACTGAAGCTTTCTTT.

The gene calls are TRBV10-3 and TRBJ2-7; D is unclear. Germline V gene lookup returns CDR1 ENHRY and CDR2 SYGVKD. The CDR3 spans 13 residues. Trimming left V 4 bases short and J 3 bases short, with 10 bases between. In DNA, the CDR3 is TGTGCCATCAGTGTGGCATCGCACTACGAGCAGTACTTC. Protein product: CAISVASHYEQYF.

This clonotype was seen ten or more times. This chain uses TRBV28 with TRBJ1-2; 9 nucleotides align to TRBD1. Germline V CDR1 and CDR2: MDHEN, SYDVKM. V dropped 5 bases and J dropped 4; count of bases not matched to a gene: 5. CDR3 length equals 14 residues. CDR3: CASSPTGQGYGYTF. As DNA, the CDR3 is TGTGCCAGCAGTCCTACGGGACAGGGCTATGGCTACACCTTC.

Ten or more counts support this clonotype. The chain carries TRBV12-3 or TRBV12-4 and TRBJ2-1; TRBD2 matches at 9 bases. CDR3 length: 15 residues. The V gene end was trimmed by 6 bases and the J gene end by 8 bases; junction bases not matched to a gene: 11. CDR3 sequence reads: CASRHSGRPFDEQFF. The CDR3 DNA sequence: TGTGCCAGCAGACATAGCGGGAGACCCTTCGATGAGCAGTTCTTC.

This clonotype was found a few times. V gene TRBV10-3 combines with J gene TRBJ2-1, with no clear D. Trimming pared 2 bases from V and 3 bases from J, leaving 5 bases between. This CDR3 contains 13 residues. Germline V CDR1 and CDR2: ENHRY, SYGVKD. The CDR3 protein is CAISEPHYNEQFF. CDR3 nucleotide sequence: TGTGCCATCAGTGAGCCTCACTACAATGAGCAGTTCTTC.

This clonotype turned up a few times. The chain couples TRBV6-2 or TRBV6-3 to TRBJ2-3, with D hard to call. CDR3 length: 14 residues. V dropped 5 bases and J dropped 2 bases, with 11 bases sitting between them. Germline CDR1 and CDR2: MNHEY and SVGEGT. CDR3 in amino acids: CASSAHLDTDTQYF. The CDR3 DNA reads as TGTGCCAGCAGTGCACACCTAGACACAGATACGCAGTATTTT.

At least ten counts were recorded for this clonotype. Compared with germline, one end of the junction differs, possibly owing to a read error. This chain connects TRBV5-1 to TRBJ2-6; D is undetermined. Germline V gene sequence: CDR1 SGHRS, CDR2 YFSETQ. The CDR3 sequence is 14 residues long. The CDR3 loop is CDSSLVPGANVLTF. CDR3 bases: TGCGACAGCAGCTTGGTCCCTGGGGCCAACGTCCTGACTTTC.

This clonotype was detected many times. The chain combines TRBV24-1 with TRBJ2-1, with D tentatively TRBD1 (5 bases). V was pared by 0 bases and J by 11 bases, with 10 bases between. The V gene's germline CDR1 is KGHDR and CDR2 SFDVKD. This CDR3 spans 13 amino acids. CDR3 in DNA: TGTGCCACCAGTGATTTGAGACAGCCTAAGCAGTTCTTC. Translating it yields CATSDLRQPKQFF.

There are many counts of this clonotype. The rearrangement uses TRBV28 and TRBJ1-1, with 9 bases that match TRBD1. The CDR3 totals 16 residues. The germline V gene encodes CDR1 MDHEN and CDR2 SYDVKM. Trimming at V came to 3 bases and at J to 1 base, leaving 6 bases not matched to a gene. CDR3 sequence: CASSFYRTGENTEAFF. CDR3 nucleotide sequence: TGTGCCAGCAGTTTTTACCGGACAGGGGAGAACACTGAAGCTTTCTTT.

With regard to this clonotype: The junction and the germline gene differ at one end; a read error may be behind it. The CDR3 DNA is TGTGTCAGCAGACATAGCGGGAGACCCTTCGATGAGCAGTTCTTC. Its translation is CVSRHSGRPFDEQFF. The chain couples TRBV12-3 or TRBV12-4 to TRBJ2-1; 9 nucleotides agree with TRBD2. CDR3 size: 15 residues.

Only a few counts were recorded for this clonotype. The chain links TRBV29-1 to TRBJ2-3; D unresolved. The germline V gene encodes CDR1 SQVTM and CDR2 ANQGSEA. There are 12 residues in the CDR3. V was pared by 0 bases and J by 8 bases, with 9 bases between. CDR3 nucleotide sequence: TGCAGCGTTGAAGAGGGATCGGCTACGCAGTATTTT. It yields the protein CSVEEGSATQYF.